This T cell receptor (beta chain) was obtained from a study of T cell changes during pregnancy in multiple sclerosis. Trimming took 2 bases from V and 5 from J, leaving 13 bases between them. This CDR3 is built from 14 residues. In germline, CDR1 is PRHDT, CDR2 FYEKMQ (reference sequence). The repertoire was sequenced with immunoSEQ multiplex PCR; TCRdb's copy has only in-frame clones and lacks some. The data contain roughly 38,000 clones, 85% to 95% of them singletons. The TCR comes from a female donor with multiple sclerosis, enrolled in a pregnancy study. The chain couples TRBV13 to TRBJ2-7, with D maybe TRBD1 (6 bases). The specimen comprised CD4+ T cells from peripheral blood mononuclear cells, sampled before pregnancy. The CDR3 here is CASSLPHGTHEQYF. Here the CDR3 DNA reads TGTGCCAGCAGCTTACCCCACGGGACACACGAGCAGTACTTC. The entire variable domain, with the rest obtained from reference TRBV13 and TRBJ2-7, is as follows: AAGVIQSPRHLIKEKRETATLKCYPIPRHDTVYWYQQGPGQDPQFLISFYEKMQSDKGSIPDRFSAQQFSDYHSELNMSSLELGDSALYFCASSLPHGTHEQYFGPGTRLTVT.